This T cell receptor (beta chain) was documented in a study of tumor-infiltrating lymphocytes in primary liver carcinoma. Study-wide background: The study included patients who were men and women aged 30 to 69 years.

Whole-study results and caveats: Tumors carried a top-250-clone fraction significantly exceeding that of blood (p = 0.039). Between tumor regions, pairs overlapped more than tumor-adjacent and tumor-blood pairs did.

From around 20-30 mg of unsorted bulk tissue, DNA and RNA were co-extracted together. Surgeons treated the primary liver carcinoma of the patients by surgical resection. Comment on this clonotype: Its cognate antigen is unknown.

Looked up from germline, CDR1 is LGHNA and CDR2 is YNFKEQ. The CDR3 loop spans 19 amino acids. With 6 bases removed from V and 0 bases from J, the gap between germline ends came to 21 bases. Production of TCR beta cDNA used 400 to 600 ng total RNA together with a constant-region primer. Construction of TCR beta libraries relied on three successive nested multiplex PCR rounds employing slightly modified ARM-PCR. TRBV1-TRBV30 forward primers paired with a C-beta reverse primer were used in the first two PCR rounds, which ran roughly 9 cycles each. TCRdb re-called the multiplex PCR reads with MiXCR, one entry per CDR3 protein. The sample holds just under 95,000 distinct CDR3 sequences, about 70% seen once.

Sequenced: tumor-adjacent normal liver tissue. The sequence was collected from a man in his forties with primary liver carcinoma and hepatitis B virus infection. This rearrangement joins TRBV4-2 to TRBJ2-6, with a possible D match to TRBD1 (6 bases). CDR3 residues: CASSHVAGDHISGANVLTF. The CDR3 coding sequence is TGTGCCAGCAGTCATGTTGCAGGGGATCACATCTCTGGGGCCAACGTCCTGACTTTC.